This entry lists 26 T cell receptor beta chains sequenced from one sample in a study of shared clonotypes between healthy human individuals. Repertoires were generated with immunoSEQ multiplex PCR, while TCRdb's copy carries only in-frame clones and drops some. Altogether 1,400,000 or so clones are present, less than 99% being singletons, with the ten largest covering under 0.45%. Sequencing was carried out using naive CD4+ T cells sorted from blood. Subset in this sample: CD45RA+ positively selected. The receptors come from a man aged 30 to 45 in good health.

The chain uses TRBV18 and TRBJ2-7, with 10 bases matching TRBD1. Looked up from germline, CDR1 is KGHSH and CDR2 is LQKENI. V lost 3 bases, J lost 5 bases, and 7 bases stayed unmatched. The CDR3 is made up of 15 amino acids. The CDR3 loop is CASSPAGTGVNEQYF. The CDR3 DNA reads TGTGCCAGCTCACCTGCCGGGACAGGGGTCAACGAGCAGTACTTC.

The chain uses TRBV6-5 and TRBJ2-5; D is uncertain. This CDR3 is 14 amino acids long. Trimming pared 0 bases from V and 6 bases from J, leaving 11 bases between. From germline, CDR1 is MNHEY and CDR2 SVGAGI. Here the CDR3 reads CASSYSTGSKTQYF. The CDR3 DNA reads TGTGCCAGCAGTTACTCGACCGGGTCGAAGACCCAGTACTTC.

The chain employs TRBV2 and TRBJ2-2; a weak D match, TRBD1 (5 bases). CDR3 size: 13 residues. From germline, CDR1 is SNHLY and CDR2 FYNNEI. V lost 6 bases, J lost 7 bases, and 12 bases lay in between. The CDR3 DNA sequence: TGTGCCAGCAGGCAGGGTATAGGCGGGGAGCTGTTTTTT. Protein product: CASRQGIGGELFF.

V usage is TRBV7-9 and J usage is TRBJ2-1, with D possibly matching TRBD1 (6 bases). CDR3 length: 14 amino acids. Trimming removed 0 bases from V and 7 bases from J, with 10 bases in between. CDR1 is SEHNR, CDR2 FQNEAQ, per germline (reference sequence). CDR3 amino acids: CASSLAVRGNEQFF. The CDR3 DNA is TGTGCCAGCAGCTTAGCGGTCAGGGGAAATGAGCAGTTCTTC.

CDR3 amino acids: CASSSRLSRGTAYEQYF. Here the CDR3 DNA reads TGTGCCAGCAGCAGCCGTTTATCCCGCGGGACAGCATACGAGCAGTACTTC. The rearrangement links TRBV5-4 to TRBJ2-7, with D maybe TRBD1 (7 bases). The V and J ends lost 4 bases and 4 bases respectively, with 24 bases between them. CDR1 is SGHNT and CDR2 is YYREEE in the germline V gene (reference sequence). The CDR3 contains 17 residues.

The V and J genes are TRBV28 and TRBJ1-5; D gene unclear. CDR3 length: 14 residues. From germline, CDR1 is MDHEN and CDR2 SYDVKM. V was cut by 3 bases and J by 4 bases, with 10 bases left in between. The CDR3 nucleotides are TGTGCCAGCAGTTTGGGCCCCAGTAATCAGCCCCAGCATTTT. This translates into CASSLGPSNQPQHF.

Here the CDR3 reads CASSVGREVSYNEQFF. CDR3 bases: TGTGCCAGCAGCGTAGGTCGGGAGGTCTCCTACAATGAGCAGTTCTTC. This chain links TRBV9 with TRBJ2-1; 7 positions agree with TRBD2. CDR1 is SGDLS and CDR2 is YYNGEE in the germline V gene. The CDR3 sequence is 16 residues long. Germline trimming cut 0 bases from V and 0 bases from J; bases unmatched to any gene: 3.

The chain links TRBV7-9 to TRBJ2-7; 14 positions match TRBD2. The CDR3 is 16 residues long. Germline CDR1 and CDR2: SEHNR and FQNEAQ (reference sequence). The junction had 7 bases not matched to a gene; V was cut back by 1 base and J by 8 bases. Here the CDR3 DNA reads TGTGCCAGCAGCTTAGACACCGGGACTAGCGGGAGCAAGCAGTACTTC. It is translated as CASSLDTGTSGSKQYF.

The chain uses TRBV5-4 and TRBJ1-1, with D maybe TRBD1 (5 bases). The CDR3 runs to 15 residues. CDR1 and CDR2 from the germline V gene are SGHNT and YYREEE (reference sequence). The V end lost 7 bases, the J end lost 6 bases, and 22 bases lay between the germline ends. In DNA, the CDR3 is TGTGCCAGCCAACGAGAGACCGCAGGGTTGGCTGAAGCTTTCTTT. Translation gives CASQRETAGLAEAFF.

The chain combines TRBV5-1 with TRBJ2-3; 10 nucleotides align to TRBD2. Germline V lookup: CDR1 SGHRS, CDR2 YFSETQ. Trimming cost V 4 bases and J 3 bases; bases outside gene matches: 11. This CDR3 region has 17 residues. CDR3 loop: CASSVGLAASWTDTQYF. Written as DNA, the CDR3 is TGCGCCAGCAGCGTCGGACTAGCGGCCTCATGGACAGATACGCAGTATTTT.

The CDR3 bases are TGTGCCAGCGGAGCCGGGGACAGGCGGCTGACTGGCTACACCTTC. It yields the protein CASGAGDRRLTGYTF. This chain uses TRBV6-5 with TRBJ1-2, with 8 bases aligning to TRBD1. Germline trimming cut 8 bases from V and 7 bases from J; bases unmatched to any gene: 15. The CDR3 has 15 residues. Germline V CDR1 and CDR2: MNHEY, SVGAGI.

The CDR3, as DNA: TGTGCCAGCAGTTATGGGGCCGGGGGGAGAATCGGGCAGTATTTT. It is translated as CASSYGAGGRIGQYF. The V gene is TRBV6-5, the J gene TRBJ2-3; 7 positions agree with TRBD2. Germline V gene sequence: CDR1 MNHEY, CDR2 SVGAGI. Trimming cost V 3 bases and J 11 bases; bases outside gene matches: 14. The CDR3 totals 15 residues.

The J gene is TRBJ2-5, the V gene TRBV9, with 7 bases fitting TRBD1. Trimming cost V 0 bases and J 2 bases; bases outside gene matches: 4. The CDR3 is made up of 15 amino acids. From germline, CDR1 is SGDLS and CDR2 YYNGEE. This CDR3 is CASSVVAGGQETQYF. CDR3 coding DNA: TGTGCCAGCAGCGTAGTGGCAGGGGGACAAGAGACCCAGTACTTC.

Worth noting for this clone: Distinct nucleotide sequences in the sample also encode this CDR3. The chain joins TRBV2 to TRBJ2-1; D unclear. Trimming took off 5 bases at V and 5 bases at J, with 4 bases between the two ends. This CDR3 has 11 amino acids. Germline V CDR1 and CDR2: SNHLY, FYNNEI. CDR3 residues: CASSFDNEQFF. The CDR3, as DNA: TGTGCCAGCAGTTTTGACAATGAGCAGTTCTTC.

The chain is built from TRBV28 and TRBJ2-7; TRBD1 is a possible D gene (5 bases). Germline V CDR1 and CDR2: MDHEN, SYDVKM. The V and J ends lost 3 bases and 0 bases respectively, with 9 bases between them. This CDR3 is 14 amino acids long. CDR3 sequence reads: CASSFSDISYEQYF. CDR3 DNA sequence: TGTGCCAGCAGTTTCTCGGACATCTCCTACGAGCAGTACTTC.

The chain is built from TRBV7-3 and TRBJ2-4; D uncertain. The length of the CDR3 is 13 residues. Germline V gene data show CDR1 as SGHTA and CDR2 as FQGTGA. V was pared by 0 bases and J by 9 bases, with 9 bases between. CDR3 nucleotides: TGTGCCAGCAGCTTAACCGAACAGTCCATTCAGTACTTC. Amino acids: CASSLTEQSIQYF.

The rearrangement links TRBV10-3 to TRBJ2-2; 10 positions agree with TRBD2. V lost 0 bases and J lost 7; bases outside the gene matches: 2. CDR3 length equals 15 residues. CDR1 is ENHRY, CDR2 SYGVKD, per germline. CDR3 coding DNA: TGTGCCATCAGTGAGTCGGGACTAGCGATCGGGGAGCTGTTTTTT. This codes for CAISESGLAIGELFF.

CDR3 residues: CASTDRKTDTQYF. The CDR3, as DNA: TGTGCCAGCACGGACCGGAAGACAGATACGCAGTATTTT. The chain is built from TRBV5-4 and TRBJ2-3; no reliable D call. The germline gives CDR1 SGHNT, CDR2 YYREEE (reference sequence). This CDR3 region has 13 residues. The V and J ends lost 6 bases and 3 bases respectively, with 11 bases between them.

The chain is built from TRBV28 and TRBJ2-3; TRBD2 aligns across 7 bases. Trimming at V came to 5 bases and at J to 7 bases, leaving 9 bases not matched to a gene. Germline CDR1 reads MDHEN; CDR2 reads SYDVKM. The CDR3 is 14 residues long. CDR3 in DNA: TGTGCCAGCAGTCGGGACTACCTCCGCCATACGCAGTATTTT. It codes for CASSRDYLRHTQYF.

The CDR3 here is CASSPSGVDYGYTF. The CDR3 region has the DNA TGTGCCAGCAGTCCCTCGGGGGTTGACTATGGCTACACCTTC. The genes are TRBV28 and TRBJ1-2, with D tentatively TRBD1 (5 bases). CDR1 is MDHEN and CDR2 is SYDVKM in the germline V gene. The CDR3 covers 14 residues. Trimming shortened V by 5 bases and J by 3 bases, and 13 bases separated the two germline ends.

The chain uses TRBV18 and TRBJ2-5, with 7 bases that match TRBD1. The ends lost 4 bases at V and 5 bases at J; junction bases unmatched: 7. Germline V lookup: CDR1 KGHSH, CDR2 LQKENI. The CDR3 totals 14 residues. The CDR3 region is CASSLNRGSETQYF. CDR3 bases: TGTGCCAGCTCACTTAACAGGGGTTCGGAGACCCAGTACTTC. The full variable domain, rest sourced from reference TRBV18 and TRBJ2-5, is NAGVMQNPRHLVRRRGQEARLRCSPMKGHSHVYWYRQLPEEGLKFMVYLQKENIIDESGMPKERFSAEFPKEGPSILRIQQVVRGDSAAYFCASSLNRGSETQYFGPGTRLLVL.

This chain's CDR3 is CSVGPRLSYNEQFF. CDR3 DNA sequence: TGCAGCGTTGGTCCTCGGCTCTCCTACAATGAGCAGTTCTTC. V usage is TRBV29-1 and J usage is TRBJ2-1, with D hard to call. V was clipped by 4 bases and J by 0 bases, with 10 bases between them. From germline, CDR1 is SQVTM and CDR2 ANQGSEA. CDR3 length: 14 amino acids.

The chain joins TRBV6-5 to TRBJ1-2; TRBD1 matches at 10 bases. The CDR3 sequence is 14 residues long. Germline assignment: CDR1 MNHEY and CDR2 SVGAGI. The junction had 7 bases not matched to a gene; V was cut back by 5 bases and J by 7 bases. The CDR3 region is CASSPGQGITGYTF. CDR3 coding DNA: TGTGCCAGCAGTCCGGGACAGGGGATTACTGGCTACACCTTC.

The J gene is TRBJ2-1, the V gene TRBV4-3; TRBD2 aligns across 9 bases. This CDR3 spans 13 amino acids. From germline, CDR1 is LGHNA and CDR2 YSLEER. V lost 3 bases, J lost 7 bases, and 1 base stayed unmatched. The CDR3 DNA reads TGCGCCAGCAGCCAGAGCGGGAGGAATGAGCAGTTCTTC. Protein: CASSQSGRNEQFF.

The V and J genes are TRBV6-1 and TRBJ1-1, with D tentatively TRBD1 (5 bases). Germline V gene data show CDR1 as MNHNS and CDR2 as SASEGT. V was cut by 2 bases and J by 6 bases, with 16 bases left in between. There are 15 residues in the CDR3. CDR3: CASSEWWRGEAEAFF. The CDR3 DNA follows: TGTGCCAGCAGTGAATGGTGGAGGGGAGAAGCTGAAGCTTTCTTT.

The chain employs TRBV28 and TRBJ2-3, with 10 positions matching TRBD2. Trimming at V came to 3 bases and at J to 4 bases, leaving 13 bases not matched to a gene. The CDR3 sequence is 18 residues long. Per the germline V gene, CDR1 is MDHEN and CDR2 is SYDVKM. CDR3 bases: TGTGCCAGCAGTTTGGTCGGATTGGGGACTAGCGTATCAGATACGCAGTATTTT. It specifies CASSLVGLGTSVSDTQYF.